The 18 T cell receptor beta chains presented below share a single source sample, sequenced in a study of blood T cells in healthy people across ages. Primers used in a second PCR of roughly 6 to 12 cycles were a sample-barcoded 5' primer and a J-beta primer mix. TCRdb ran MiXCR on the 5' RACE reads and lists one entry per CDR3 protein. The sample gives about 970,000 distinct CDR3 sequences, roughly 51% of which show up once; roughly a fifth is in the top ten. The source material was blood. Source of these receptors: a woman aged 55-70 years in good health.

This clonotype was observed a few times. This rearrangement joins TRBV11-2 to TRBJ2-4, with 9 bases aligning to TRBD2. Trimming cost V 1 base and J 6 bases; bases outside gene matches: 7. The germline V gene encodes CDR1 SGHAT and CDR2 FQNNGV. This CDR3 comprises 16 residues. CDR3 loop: CASSLGPGLALNIQYF. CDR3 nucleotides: TGTGCCAGCAGCTTAGGCCCGGGACTAGCCTTAAACATTCAGTACTTC.

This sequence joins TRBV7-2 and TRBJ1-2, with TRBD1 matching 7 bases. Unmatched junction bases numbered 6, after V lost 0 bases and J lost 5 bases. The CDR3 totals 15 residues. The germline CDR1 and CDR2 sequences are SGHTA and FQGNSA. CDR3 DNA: TGTGCCAGCAGCTTAGCAGGGGGCGTACGGTATGGCTACACCTTC. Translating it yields CASSLAGGVRYGYTF.

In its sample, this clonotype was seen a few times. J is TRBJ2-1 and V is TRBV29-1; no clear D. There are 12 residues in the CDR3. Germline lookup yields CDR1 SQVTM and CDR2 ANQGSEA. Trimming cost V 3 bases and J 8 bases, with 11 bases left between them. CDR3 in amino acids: CSVEMGGYEQFF. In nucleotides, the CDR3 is TGCAGCGTTGAGATGGGTGGCTATGAGCAGTTCTTC.

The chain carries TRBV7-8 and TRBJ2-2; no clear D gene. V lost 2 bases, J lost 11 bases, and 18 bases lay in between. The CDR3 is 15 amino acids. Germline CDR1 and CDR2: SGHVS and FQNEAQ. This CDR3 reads CASSLSALRLVELFF. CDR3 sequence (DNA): TGTGCCAGCAGCTTATCAGCGTTGAGATTAGTCGAGCTGTTTTTT.

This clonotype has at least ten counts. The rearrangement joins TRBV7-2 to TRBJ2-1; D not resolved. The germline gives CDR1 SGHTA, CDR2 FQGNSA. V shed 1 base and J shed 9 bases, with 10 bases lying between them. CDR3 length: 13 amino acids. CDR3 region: CASSLVIDTEQFF. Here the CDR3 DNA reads TGTGCCAGCAGCTTAGTTATAGACACTGAGCAGTTCTTC.

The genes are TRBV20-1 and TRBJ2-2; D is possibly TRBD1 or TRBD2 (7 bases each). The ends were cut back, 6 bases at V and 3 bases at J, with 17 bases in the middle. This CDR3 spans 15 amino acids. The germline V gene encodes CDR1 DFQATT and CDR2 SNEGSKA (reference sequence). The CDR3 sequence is CSAQGGAGHTGELFF. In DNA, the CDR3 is TGCAGTGCCCAGGGGGGGGCAGGCCACACCGGGGAGCTGTTTTTT.

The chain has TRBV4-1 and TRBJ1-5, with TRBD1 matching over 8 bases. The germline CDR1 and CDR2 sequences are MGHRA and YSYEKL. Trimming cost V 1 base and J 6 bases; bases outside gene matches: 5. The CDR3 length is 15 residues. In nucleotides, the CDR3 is TGCGCCAGCAGCCAAGGACAGGGGAGGGGTCAGCCCCAGCATTTT. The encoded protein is CASSQGQGRGQPQHF.

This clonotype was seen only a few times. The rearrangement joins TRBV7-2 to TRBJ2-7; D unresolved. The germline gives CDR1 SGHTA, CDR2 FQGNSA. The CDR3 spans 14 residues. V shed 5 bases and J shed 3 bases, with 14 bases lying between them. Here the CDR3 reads CASSPTITYYEQYF. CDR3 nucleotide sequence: TGTGCCAGCAGCCCTACCATTACCTACTACGAGCAGTACTTC.

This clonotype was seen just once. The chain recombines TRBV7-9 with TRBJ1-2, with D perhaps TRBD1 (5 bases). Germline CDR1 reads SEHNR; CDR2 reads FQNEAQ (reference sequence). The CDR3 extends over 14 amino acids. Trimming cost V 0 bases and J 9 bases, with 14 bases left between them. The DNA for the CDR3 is TGTGCCAGCAGCTTAGCCAGGGTAAATTATAGCTACACCTTC. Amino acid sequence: CASSLARVNYSYTF.

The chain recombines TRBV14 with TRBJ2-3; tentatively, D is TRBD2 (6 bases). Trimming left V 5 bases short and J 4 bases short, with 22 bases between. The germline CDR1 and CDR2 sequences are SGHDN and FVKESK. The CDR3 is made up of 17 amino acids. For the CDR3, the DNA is TGTGCCAGCAGCGAATATACAGGAGCGGGTTGGGCAGATACGCAGTATTTT. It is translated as CASSEYTGAGWADTQYF.

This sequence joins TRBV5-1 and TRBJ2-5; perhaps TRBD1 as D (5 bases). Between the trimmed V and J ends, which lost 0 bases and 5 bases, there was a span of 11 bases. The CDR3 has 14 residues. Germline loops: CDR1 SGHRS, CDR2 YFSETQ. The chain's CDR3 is CASSLGNRLETQYF. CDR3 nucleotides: TGCGCCAGCAGCTTGGGTAACAGGTTGGAGACCCAGTACTTC. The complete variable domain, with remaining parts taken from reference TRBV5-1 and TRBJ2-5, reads KAGVTQTPRYLIKTRGQQVTLSCSPISGHRSVSWYQQTPGQGLQFLFEYFSETQRNKGNFPGRFSGRQFSNSRSEMNVSTLELGDSALYLCASSLGNRLETQYFGPGTRLLVL.

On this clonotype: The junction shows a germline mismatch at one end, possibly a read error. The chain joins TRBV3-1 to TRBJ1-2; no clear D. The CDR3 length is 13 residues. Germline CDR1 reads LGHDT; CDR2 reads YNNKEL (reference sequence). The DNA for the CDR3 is TGTGCCGGCAGCCAAGGTCTGGACTATGGCTACACCTTC. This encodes CAGSQGLDYGYTF.

CDR3 DNA: TGCAGTGCGGGTGGGCGACTCTACAATGAGCAGTTCTTC. Encoded protein: CSAGGRLYNEQFF. The rearrangement links TRBV20-1 to TRBJ2-1; D ambiguous. The CDR3 is 13 amino acids. Germline CDR1 reads DFQATT; CDR2 reads SNEGSKA (reference sequence). V gave up 6 bases and J gave up 3 bases, with 12 bases separating them.

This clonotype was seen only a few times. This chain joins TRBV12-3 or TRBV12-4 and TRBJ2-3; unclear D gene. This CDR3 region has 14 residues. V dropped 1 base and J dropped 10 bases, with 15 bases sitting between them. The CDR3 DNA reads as TGTGCCAGCAGTTTAGTTGGACCGACCACCGCGCAGTATTTT. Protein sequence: CASSLVGPTTAQYF.

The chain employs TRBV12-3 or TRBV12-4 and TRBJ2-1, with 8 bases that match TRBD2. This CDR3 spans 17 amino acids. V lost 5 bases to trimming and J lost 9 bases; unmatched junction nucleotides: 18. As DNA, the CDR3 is TGTGCCAGCAGTACGGGGAGCGGGAGCTTAGGGTTTAGTGAGCAGTTCTTC. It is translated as CASSTGSGSLGFSEQFF.

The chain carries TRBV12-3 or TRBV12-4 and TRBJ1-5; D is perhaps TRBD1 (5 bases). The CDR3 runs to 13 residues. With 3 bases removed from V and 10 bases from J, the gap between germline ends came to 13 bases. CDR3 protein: CASSLRGLEPQHF. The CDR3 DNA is TGTGCCAGCAGTTTGAGGGGTTTGGAACCCCAGCATTTT.

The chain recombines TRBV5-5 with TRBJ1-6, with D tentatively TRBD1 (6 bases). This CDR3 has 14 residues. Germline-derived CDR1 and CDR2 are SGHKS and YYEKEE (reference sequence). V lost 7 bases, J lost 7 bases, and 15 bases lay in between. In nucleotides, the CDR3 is TGTGCCAGCCGCACGGGGACACTAAATTCACCCCTCCACTTT. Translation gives CASRTGTLNSPLHF.

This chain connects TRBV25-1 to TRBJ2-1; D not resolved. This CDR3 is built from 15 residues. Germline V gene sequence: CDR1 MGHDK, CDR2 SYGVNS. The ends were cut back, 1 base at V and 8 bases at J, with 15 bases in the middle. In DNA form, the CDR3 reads TGTGCCAGCAGTGAATTGGGCTACCAGGTTGATGAGCAGTTCTTC. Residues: CASSELGYQVDEQFF.